The clone carrying this T cell receptor (beta chain) was detected ten times or more. Antigen: not known. The germline CDR1 and CDR2 sequences are SEHNR and FQNEAQ (reference sequence). Between the trimmed V and J ends, which lost 3 bases and 1 base, there was a span of 12 bases. The CDR3 has 15 amino acids. This record comes from a study of blood T cells in healthy people across ages. Overall study results and limits: CMV status of donors was unknown, possibly confounding expanded clonotype changes.

Each donor was a healthy Caucasian individual from Russia, aged about 6 to 90. Primed by a sample-barcoded 5' primer and a J-beta primer mix, a second PCR proceeded for roughly 6 to 12 cycles. Each CDR3 protein is one row after TCRdb ran MiXCR on the 5' RACE reads. In the table there are 550,000 to 650,000 distinct CDR3 sequences, less than 35% of which are singletons. This TCR derives from a woman older than 75 in good health. V is TRBV7-9 and J is TRBJ1-1; TRBD1 is a possible D gene (6 bases). The sequenced sample consisted of blood. The CDR3 protein is CASSLGGVENTEAFF. The CDR3 DNA reads TGTGCCAGCAGCTTGGGGGGCGTTGAGAACACTGAAGCTTTCTTT.